A selection of T cell receptor beta chains follows, all from one sample in a study of response to subunit inactivated influenza vaccine. TCRdb used MiXCR to reprocess the RT-PCR reads, holding one entry per CDR3 protein. This table holds some 850,000 distinct CDR3 sequences, about a fifth found once. Sequencing was performed on PBMCs from blood, taken roughly 5 days after vaccination. These receptors originate from a man aged 50-60 years who received an inactivated influenza vaccine. Each CDR3 is given with its conserved first and last residue. A D gene is named only where the DNA matches it firmly. Rows may omit the clone size; those that give it use once, few, many or a size class.

J,D,V,size,length,DNA,CDR3
TRBJ1-2,NA,TRBV4-3,few,15,TGCGCCAGCAGCCAAGATTTTTTTCCCGGGCAGCCCTACACCTTC,CASSQDFFPGQPYTF
TRBJ2-7,NA,TRBV21-1,few,20,TGTGCCAGCAGCAAAGAGCGCGACAGGGGGCGATTCTTTGTGGGCTACGAGCAGTACTTC,CASSKERDRGRFFVGYEQYF
TRBJ1-1,TRBD1,TRBV19,NA,14,TGTGCCAGTAAGGGACAGGGGTTTGCCACTGAAGCTTTCTTT,CASKGQGFATEAFF
TRBJ2-1,TRBD2,TRBV5-1,many,17,TGCGCCAGCAGCTTGGCAACTAGCGGGTGGTCCTACAATGAGCAGTTCTTC,CASSLATSGWSYNEQFF
TRBJ1-2,TRBD1,TRBV29-1,few,16,TGCAGCGTTGCAGGAACCACCGGGACAGGGTATATTGGCTACACCTTC,CSVAGTTGTGYIGYTF
TRBJ2-1,TRBD2,TRBV7-8,NA,16,TGTGCCAGCAGCTTTACTAGCGGGAGGGCCAACAATGAGCAGTTCTTC,CASSFTSGRANNEQFF
TRBJ2-3,NA,TRBV7-2,few,13,TGTGCCAGCAGTCCCGAGTCTGCGGGGCCCGCGTATTTT,CASSPESAGPAYF
TRBJ2-3,NA,TRBV7-9,NA,17,TGTGCCAGCAGCTTAGGTTGGGATAGCGGTAGCACAGATACGCAGTATTTT,CASSLGWDSGSTDTQYF
TRBJ2-7,NA,TRBV5-6,many,14,TGTGCCAGCAGCTTGGGGACAGCCAACTACGAGCAGTACTTC,CASSLGTANYEQYF
TRBJ2-6,NA,TRBV19,NA,16,TGTGCCAGTAGTAGGGACACGGGCTCTGGGGCCAACGTCCTGACTTTC,CASSRDTGSGANVLTF
TRBJ2-7,NA,TRBV24-1,NA,15,TGTGCCACCAGTGATTCTCGGCAGAAGCCCTGGGAGCAGTACTTC,CATSDSRQKPWEQYF
TRBJ2-1,NA,TRBV5-1,few,15,TGCGCCAGCAGCTGGTCCGGGTACTCCTACAATGAGCAGTTCTTC,CASSWSGYSYNEQFF
TRBJ1-6,NA,TRBV20-1,NA,11,TGCAGTGCTAGAGAGGCTAAACCCCTCCACTTT,CSAREAKPLHF
TRBJ2-5,NA,TRBV27,NA,16,TGTGCCAGCAGTACCAGACCGGACGGAGCCCAAGAGACCCAGTACTTC,CASSTRPDGAQETQYF
TRBJ2-5,TRBD2,TRBV7-2,few,16,TGTGCCAGCAGCGCCGGGACTAGCGGGAGGATTAAGACCCAGTACTTC,CASSAGTSGRIKTQYF
TRBJ2-3,NA,TRBV29-1,many,15,TGCAGCGTTGAAGATCTGAGGGCCGTCACAGATACGCAGTATTTT,CSVEDLRAVTDTQYF
TRBJ2-3,TRBD2,TRBV5-1,NA,17,TGCGCCAGCAGCAGTCCGGGACTAGCGGGAGGGAGCGGTACGCAGTATTTT,CASSSPGLAGGSGTQYF
TRBJ1-1,NA,TRBV29-1,few,13,TGCAGCGTTGTTCCGGTAACCAACACTGAAGCTTTCTTT,CSVVPVTNTEAFF
TRBJ2-3,NA,TRBV30,NA,12,TGTGCTCGAGGGCGGGGCACAGATACGCAGTATTTT,CARGRGTDTQYF
TRBJ2-3,TRBD2,TRBV9,NA,16,TGTGCCAGCAAGCCTAGCGGGGGGGCGGCCGGAGATACGCAGTATTTT,CASKPSGGAAGDTQYF
TRBJ2-3,TRBD2,TRBV15,NA,19,TGTGCCACCAGCAGAGTAGTCGTAACTAGCGGGATTGACACAGATACGCAGTATTTT,CATSRVVVTSGIDTDTQYF
TRBJ2-2,NA,TRBV4-1,few,16,TGCGCCAGCAGCCAAGATTCCCGGGGTATCACCGGGGAGCTGTTTTTT,CASSQDSRGITGELFF
TRBJ2-7,NA,TRBV7-9,NA,14,TGTGCCAGCACCTTAGACCTCCCCGGCCTCGAGCAGTACTTC,CASTLDLPGLEQYF
TRBJ2-2,TRBD2,TRBV7-8,many,15,TGTGCCAGCAGTCCAAACGTAGCGGGAGCCGGGGAGCTGTTTTTT,CASSPNVAGAGELFF
TRBJ2-3,TRBD1,TRBV4-2,few,12,TGTGCCAGCAGCCAAGCCCAGGGGGCCCCCGCCTTT,CASSQAQGAPAF
TRBJ2-5,NA,TRBV7-2,NA,15,TGTGCCAGCAGCTTAGCCATCACAGTCCAAGAGACCCAGTACTTC,CASSLAITVQETQYF
TRBJ2-1,NA,TRBV20-1,many,13,TGCAGTGCATTTGGCGGGGACCACAATGAGCAGTTCTTC,CSAFGGDHNEQFF
TRBJ1-1,NA,TRBV5-5,few,17,TGTGCCAGCAGCTTGGGGGCCCGGGTAGATTTGAACACTGAAGCTTTCTTT,CASSLGARVDLNTEAFF
TRBJ2-1,NA,TRBV29-1,NA,14,TGCAGCGTTGGCCGGGACGGCCGTCACAATGAGCAGTTCTTC,CSVGRDGRHNEQFF
TRBJ1-2,NA,TRBV28,NA,15,TGTGCCAGCAGTTTTATCACAGCCGGTTTCTATGGCTACACCTTC,CASSFITAGFYGYTF
TRBJ1-1,NA,TRBV30,few,13,TGTGCCTGGAGACCACAGGGACTCACTGAAGCTTTCTTT,CAWRPQGLTEAFF
TRBJ2-7,NA,TRBV6-5,few,16,TGTGCCAGCAGTTACTCGGGGATCGACGGGGCATACGAGCAGTACTTC,CASSYSGIDGAYEQYF
TRBJ2-7,TRBD2,TRBV4-2,NA,14,TGTGCCAGCAGCCCTCGGACTAGCGCGGGTGAGCAGTACTTC,CASSPRTSAGEQYF
TRBJ1-1,NA,TRBV28,NA,12,TGTGCCAGCAGTCCCACGGACAGTGAAGCTTTCTTT,CASSPTDSEAFF
TRBJ1-4,NA,TRBV20-1,NA,14,TGCAGTGCTAGACGGGGCAGGAGTAATGAAAAACTGTTTTTT,CSARRGRSNEKLFF
TRBJ1-1,NA,TRBV7-2,many,12,TGTGCCAGCAGTTTCGGGTACACTGAAGCTTTCTTT,CASSFGYTEAFF
TRBJ2-3,NA,TRBV19,few,16,TGTGCCAGTACCCAAAGAAGGCTCCCTAGCACAGATACGCAGTATTTT,CASTQRRLPSTDTQYF
TRBJ2-3,NA,TRBV21-1,NA,16,TGTGCCAGCAGCAAATGGACGGACCCTAGCACAGATACGCAGTATTTT,CASSKWTDPSTDTQYF
TRBJ2-7,NA,TRBV28,few,13,TGTGCCAGCAGTTTAATACCTTTGGGGGAGCAGTACTTC,CASSLIPLGEQYF
TRBJ2-7,NA,TRBV7-2,many,15,TGTGCCAGCAGCTCTACCGTTAGCGGAACCTACGAGCAGTACTTC,CASSSTVSGTYEQYF
TRBJ2-1,NA,TRBV20-1,NA,15,TGCAGTGCTGACCCGGGACTTGGGGCCTACAATGAGCAGTTCTTC,CSADPGLGAYNEQFF